This T cell receptor (beta chain) came from a study of cytomegalovirus exposure and HLA in healthy donors (dated by TCRdb to 2016 to 2017). Study-level background: An earlier analysis of 587 of the donors reported over 250 Gb of sequence data and 117 million unique TCR beta sequences obtained from some 200 million T cells. The study was designed to test whether signatures of past pathogen exposure could be identified by cataloging public T cell receptors. Among about 370 genotyped donors of the cohort, an average of approximately 220,000 unique TCR beta nucleotide sequences was sequenced per donor, of which about 20% were non-productive. To decide whether each TCR beta V gene segment behaved as functional or pseudogenic, an earlier analysis of several hundred of the donors relied on high-throughput TCR beta sequencing. A later analysis re-examined previously published TCR beta repertoires from several hundred donors and added high-resolution HLA genotyping to investigate patterns of TCR occurrence. The study combined high-throughput TCR immunosequencing, statistical association of individual TCRs with disease status, and machine learning to predict cytomegalovirus infection status. Along with the approximately 650-subject first cohort, a separate validation cohort of over a hundred different subjects was used. Typing coverage differed by locus: A, B, C, DRB1 and DQB1 were typed in about 620-630 donors, DQA1 in about 500, DPA1 in around 580, and DPB1 in 472. In a later genetic analysis, genome-wide SNP genotypes for about three fifths of the 666 donors were used, and that subset was treated as a discovery cohort. The T cell repertoires of some 670 subjects were profiled by immunosequencing and related to cytomegalovirus serostatus. Donor age, sex, ethnicity and CMV serostatus were compiled alongside the repertoire data. Class I and class II HLA loci were covered by the typing at four-digit resolution. Rather than using new phenotypic data, the later analysis identified candidate immune exposures from TCR beta sequences and from how often those sequences occurred across donors. An early release covering around 630 HLA-typed donors comprised approximately 290 gigabases of sequencing data and 85 million to 100 million unique TCR sequences. All discovery cohort repertoires had been generated using a single sequencing platform. Because of strong linkage in the cohort, 5 or 6 DR-DQ haplotypes were treated as single units for association and clustering. Among the approximately 400 genotyped donors, under 90% belonged to the genetic ancestry cluster associated with self-reported Caucasian donors.

Study-level results and caveats: In a later analysis, several top co-occurrence clusters were reported to appear linked to parvovirus B19, influenza, CMV and Epstein-Barr virus. A cluster of highly shared sequence variants was judged likely to be a technical artifact of the sequencing pipeline. A later analysis found that TCR association rates varied across HLA loci, with DRB1 alleles showing the most associated TCRs and HLA-C alleles the fewest. The study gave a list of about 150 TCR beta chains associated with cytomegalovirus. Linkage disequilibrium might explain the correlated functional status among segregating V segments, but an unknown experimental factor could not be excluded. In an earlier analysis of around 600 of the donors, most TCR beta V segments were observed in productive rearrangements about 90% or about 30% of the time, broadly matching IMGT annotations. In both the original and validation cohorts, the classifier was reported to diagnose cytomegalovirus status with high specificity and sensitivity. At a false discovery rate of 0.05, a later analysis linked 16,951 TCR beta sequences to specific HLA alleles. Because counts were too low, about 15 rarely observed V segments, including chromosome 9 orphons, were left out of the earlier analysis of over 550 of the donors. In a later genetic analysis, fewer N-insertions in productive TCRs were reported among donors in an Asian-associated ancestry cluster than the roughly 640-donor mean. Most CMV-associated TCR beta chains appeared to be HLA-restricted in a later analysis, and the HLA associations seemed to be driven largely by CMV exposure. While some public TCRs were present in many individuals, most TCR sequences turned up only very rarely across donors. V-gene and J-gene trimming of TCR beta chains was associated with a missense DCLRE1C variant in a later genetic analysis, and the association was replicated in an independent cohort. In a later analysis, HLA-associated TCR beta chains were found to be more clonally expanded and to have lower generation probabilities than equally common non-associated chains. Because the 87-base-pair reads could not distinguish some IMGT-functional V segments, including TRBV6-2 and TRBV6-3, those segments were excluded. In this cohort, only TCR beta chains were sequenced, and detectable features were limited by the absence of alpha or paired-chain data. Presence/absence analyses assumed roughly uniform sequencing depth across donors, an assumption that may not hold. HLA typing was unavailable for some donors at each locus, so association tests used only the typed subset. Immune exposure information for the cohort was limited to CMV serostatus. A few of the identified cytomegalovirus-associated TCR beta chains were confirmed in vitro to be specific for cytomegalovirus antigens. Strong co-occurrence of HLA alleles, especially DR and DQ, made assigning TCR associations to individual alleles difficult. A further reported finding was that TCR beta sequences accurately predicted the HLA-A and HLA-B alleles for most subjects in the first cohort. The authors suggested that the approach could potentially be generalized to other disease states and immunological phenotypes.

Of note for this clone: Its target antigen remains unknown. It has no much larger one-base neighbor in the sample; base qualities were not kept.

Libraries were prepared through the immunoSEQ multiplex PCR assay. For the multiplex PCR, a mixture combining 60 forward primers for TCR Vbeta segments and 13 reverse primers for TCR Jbeta segments was used. The CDR3 region of rearranged TCR beta genes was amplified from genomic DNA with a multiplex PCR assay. The Illumina HiSeq System was used to sequence the amplified TCR beta libraries as 87-base-pair reads. In the source study's methods: A later analysis tallied 75 million to 95 million unique TCR beta chains across the approximately 670 repertoires, and about 12 million of those chains were shared by two or more donors. Raw reads were error-corrected and collapsed into unique sequences by a nearest-neighbor algorithm in which closely related sequences were merged to remove PCR and sequencing errors. V, D and J gene segments were assigned by aligning CDR3 sequences to IMGT reference sequences. For a sequence to be retained, at least a six-nucleotide match to both a V gene segment and a J gene segment was required. Rearrangements were classified as productive when the CDR3 lacked stop codons and remained in frame with V and J, and all other rearrangements were classified as non-productive. CDR3 was defined by IMGT convention, running from the second conserved V-encoded cysteine to the conserved J-encoded phenylalanine. The earlier analysis of approximately 590 of the donors excluded any sequence lacking an unambiguous match to a single V gene segment. In an earlier analysis of a few hundred of the donors, V segments were called functional above 56.7% productive rearrangements and were called segregating when the between-donor standard deviation exceeded 5%. A statistical classification framework was developed to diagnose cytomegalovirus status using the catalog of TCR beta chain sequences. In a later analysis, TCR nucleotide sequences were compared against IMGT/GENE-DB human TR gene sequences so that V and J genes could be assigned. A later analysis assigned CDR3 sequences and most-parsimonious VDJ recombination scenarios with the TCRdist pipeline. In a later analysis, each TCR beta chain was defined by its CDR3 amino acid sequence together with its V-gene family, and reads lacking a unique V-gene family were excluded. As a way to deal with suspected cross-contamination and a sequencing artifact, a later analysis dropped nearly 600 nucleotide sequences that were highly shared and had low generation probability. For each public chain, a later analysis derived a clonal expansion index from normalized ranks of inferred template counts within each repertoire. A later analysis computed generation probabilities with a VDJ recombination model fitted to out-of-frame rearrangements, and checked the results against IGoR. In a later analysis, TCR-TCR, TCR-HLA and TCR-CMV co-occurrence was scored with hypergeometric tests, and a repertoire-size bias correction was applied to TCR pairs. To estimate false discovery rates, a later analysis permuted the HLA or CMV assignments 20 times. In a later analysis, co-occurring TCRs were grouped using DBSCAN, and TCRdist sequence similarity was added for clustering within HLA-allele-positive subsets. Repertoires with fewer than 30,000 or more than 120,000 public chains were left out of co-occurrence clustering, as were about 5 repertoires with anomalous nucleotide sharing. Drawn from immuneACCESS, this table holds only the in-frame rearrangements with V and J called that TCRdb kept. Clones are partly lost; checked studies trace under half to an unresolved V gene and leave the rest unexplained. From that table come the V and J calls and clone size; the DNA was used to work out D and trimming. The sample has 100,000 to 150,000 clones on record, over 70% of them singletons. About 3.9% of the sample lies in the top ten.

In total, roughly 670 healthy bone marrow donors made up the cohort. At the time of sampling, all cohort members were nominally healthy, though unrecorded immune exposures were likely present. The donor tested CMV seropositive, placing the donor among the 290 or so seropositive members of the cohort. A peripheral blood sample was provided by each donor, and peripheral blood mononuclear cells were used for TCR beta sequencing. Genomic DNA was extracted from the blood cell samples with the Qiagen DNeasy Blood Extraction Kit. V lost 5 bases and J lost 0 bases, and the count of bases not matched to a germline gene is 3. From a lookup of the germline V gene (reference sequence), CDR1 and CDR2 are GTSNPN and SVGIG. Measured from the cysteine to the phenylalanine, the CDR3 is 13 residues long. Only the CDR3 portion is preserved as DNA: 39 bases, with reading frame beginning at the first base.

This receptor was identified in a man aged 18 to 29 in good health and CMV-seropositive. Material: PBMCs. The chain joins TRBV30 to TRBJ1-1, and 7 bases in between align with TRBD1. For the CDR3, the sequence is CAWDRVMNTEAFF. The sequence in DNA is TGTGCCTGGGACAGGGTAATGAACACTGAAGCTTTCTTT.